Presented here are 14 T cell receptor beta chains from one specimen sequenced in a study of blood T cells in healthy people across ages. Primers used in a second PCR of about 6 to 11 cycles were a sample-barcoded 5' primer and a J-beta primer mix. MiXCR, run by TCRdb on the 5' RACE reads, gives a single entry per CDR3 protein. The sample shows 1.8 million or so distinct CDR3 sequences, 30% to 40% of them seen only once. The specimen was blood. Source of these receptors: a human donor in good health.

Here the CDR3 DNA reads TGTGCCAGCAACAAACGCACAGGGGGCTGCAACGAGCAGTACTTC. Amino acid sequence: CASNKRTGGCNEQYF. The chain links TRBV21-1 to TRBJ2-7. TRBV21-1 is a listed pseudogene. The CDR3 covers 15 residues.

The chain has TRBV6-1 and TRBJ1-5; TRBD1 matches 9 bases. From germline, CDR1 is MNHNS and CDR2 SASEGT. J was trimmed by 4 bases and V by 7 bases; bases with no gene match: 8. This CDR3 has 15 residues. This CDR3 is CASKGQGLGNQPQHF. The CDR3 DNA is TGTGCCAGCAAGGGACAGGGTTTAGGAAATCAGCCCCAGCATTTT.

The chain uses TRBV6-5 and TRBJ1-2; tentatively, D is TRBD1 (6 bases). Trimming removed 11 bases at V and 8 bases at J, with 15 bases between. The CDR3 has 11 amino acids. CDR1 MNHEY and CDR2 SVGAGI come from the germline V gene. The CDR3 DNA sequence: TGTGCCGGCACTAGGGGGGCCGGCTACACCTTC. Encoded protein: CAGTRGAGYTF.

This clonotype was seen a few times. The chain links TRBV7-2 to TRBJ1-5; 7 bases map to TRBD1. CDR1 is SGHTA and CDR2 is FQGNSA in the germline V gene. Germline trimming cut 3 bases from V and 0 bases from J; bases unmatched to any gene: 5. The CDR3 contains 16 residues. The CDR3 sequence is CASSLTGPDSNQPQHF. CDR3 DNA: TGTGCCAGCAGCTTGACAGGGCCGGATAGCAATCAGCCCCAGCATTTT.

The chain uses TRBV24-1 and TRBJ1-5; D not resolved. The CDR3 is made up of 14 amino acids. Trimming removed 0 bases from V and 4 bases from J, with 6 bases in between. Germline V gene sequence: CDR1 KGHDR, CDR2 SFDVKD. The chain's CDR3 is CATSDLSGNQPQHF. CDR3 nucleotides: TGTGCCACCAGTGATTTGTCGGGAAATCAGCCCCAGCATTTT.

The chain has TRBV28 and TRBJ1-1; the D gene is possibly TRBD1 (5 bases). The germline gives CDR1 MDHEN, CDR2 SYDVKM. This CDR3 comprises 14 residues. The V and J ends lost 6 bases and 6 bases respectively, with 17 bases between them. Here the CDR3 DNA reads TGTGCCAGCAGGCCCGGGGGGACTGGTCCTGAAGCTTTCTTT. Translated: CASRPGGTGPEAFF.

The chain carries TRBV6-1 and TRBJ1-2, with D unclear. The V end was cut by 1 base, the J end by 0 bases, with 12 bases between. The length of the CDR3 is 16 residues. From germline, CDR1 is MNHNS and CDR2 SASEGT. Written as DNA, the CDR3 is TGTGCCAGCAGTGAAGAGGTGGGCAGCTCTAACTATGGCTACACCTTC. This translates into CASSEEVGSSNYGYTF.

The count of this clonotype is one. The chain employs TRBV12-3 or TRBV12-4 and TRBJ2-7, with TRBD1 as a possible D gene (5 bases). The J call may be incorrect, as the DNA end agrees better with TRBJ2-5. The CDR3 runs to 15 residues. For the CDR3, the DNA is TGTGCCAACAGCCCAAGCACAGGTCGGCAGGTGACCCAGTACTTC. Its translation: CANSPSTGRQVTQYF.

CDR3 sequence reads: CASSPGLAPGGYF. The DNA of the CDR3 is TGTGCCAGCAGTCCGGGACTAGCCCCGGGGGGGTATTTT. The chain links TRBV6-6 to TRBJ2-3, with 9 bases identical to TRBD2. The CDR3 contains 13 residues. Germline V gives CDR1 MNHNY, CDR2 SVGAGI (reference sequence). V gave up 5 bases and J gave up 14 bases; unmatched junction bases: 11.

This clonotype was found a few times. The J gene is TRBJ2-6, the V gene TRBV7-3; perhaps D is TRBD1 or TRBD2 (6 bases each). V dropped 5 bases and J dropped 0 bases, with 20 bases sitting between them. Per germline, CDR1 SGHTA and CDR2 FQGTGA. This CDR3 is built from 19 residues. The CDR3 DNA reads as TGTGCCAGCAGCAAGTCCGGGGGCCTTTCGGGCTCTGGGGCCAACGTCCTGACTTTC. Translating it yields CASSKSGGLSGSGANVLTF. Supplemented by reference TRBV7-3 and TRBJ2-6, the full variable domain reads GAGVSQTPSNKVTEKGKYVELRCDPISGHTALYWYRQSLGQGPEFLIYFQGTGAADDSGLPNDRFFAVRPEGSVSTLKIQRTERGDSAVYLCASSKSGGLSGSGANVLTFGAGSRLTVL.

This clonotype was observed a few times. V gene TRBV29-1 combines with J gene TRBJ2-7; TRBD1 matches 7 bases. CDR3 length: 12 residues. V shed 4 bases, J shed 3 bases, and the junction held 3 bases outside the gene matches. The germline V gene has CDR1 SQVTM and CDR2 ANQGSEA. CDR3 region: CSVAGTVYEQYF. DNA for the CDR3: TGCAGCGTTGCAGGGACAGTCTACGAGCAGTACTTC.

This clonotype was counted between two and nine times. V is TRBV7-2 and J is TRBJ1-5; no clear D. Germline values: CDR1 SGHTA, CDR2 FQGNSA. With 10 bases removed from V and 7 bases from J, the gap between germline ends came to 17 bases. The CDR3 runs to 13 residues. The DNA of the CDR3 is TGTGCCACCCAGTACGTTAAAGGACAGCCCCAGCATTTT. It yields the protein CATQYVKGQPQHF.

The V gene is TRBV7-9, the J gene TRBJ2-1; 9 nucleotides match TRBD1. From germline, CDR1 is SEHNR and CDR2 FQNEAQ (reference sequence). This CDR3 comprises 15 residues. J gave up 9 bases and V 4 bases, and 10 bases lay outside the gene matches. The CDR3: CASSSKGQGLSEQFF. CDR3 coding DNA: TGTGCCAGCAGCTCGAAAGGACAGGGGTTGAGTGAGCAGTTCTTC.

The V gene is TRBV7-2, the J gene TRBJ2-1; 7 nucleotides agree with TRBD2. CDR1 is SGHTA and CDR2 is FQGNSA in the germline V gene. This CDR3 comprises 15 residues. Unmatched junction bases numbered 6, after V lost 3 bases and J lost 4 bases. This chain's CDR3 is CASSLRAGEYNEQFF. The CDR3 DNA reads as TGTGCCAGCAGCTTGCGTGCGGGGGAGTACAATGAGCAGTTCTTC.